One and the same sample provided the 13 T cell receptor beta chains below, sequenced in a study of blood T cells in healthy people across ages. The authors ran a second PCR of 7 to 11 cycles using a sample-barcoded 5' primer and a J-beta primer mix. TCRdb called the 5' RACE reads again in MiXCR, with one record for every CDR3 protein. Counted here are about 1,400,000 distinct CDR3 sequences, approximately 40% occurring once; the ten biggest clones make up 7% to 9%. Source material: blood. The receptor source for this set is a woman younger than 30 in good health.

The rearrangement links TRBV30 to TRBJ1-2; TRBD1 is a possible D gene (5 bases). CDR3 length equals 13 residues. The ends were cut back, 1 base at V and 4 bases at J, with 10 bases in the middle. Germline V gene sequence: CDR1 GTSNPN, CDR2 SVGIG (reference sequence). In nucleotides, the CDR3 is TGTGCCTGGAGTGCAGGGAGAATCTATGGCTACACCTTC. This gives the protein CAWSAGRIYGYTF.

J is TRBJ2-4 and V is TRBV4-1; perhaps D is TRBD1 or TRBD2 (5 bases each). Germline loops: CDR1 MGHRA, CDR2 YSYEKL. This CDR3 contains 15 residues. Trimming pared 3 bases from V and 8 bases from J, leaving 17 bases between. The DNA of the CDR3 is TGCGCCAGCAGCCATGATCGGACACGGGAAGACATTCAGTACTTC. As protein: CASSHDRTREDIQYF.

This clonotype was counted a few times. The V call is TRBV7-2, the J call TRBJ2-3; 7 positions match TRBD2. V shed 4 bases and J 0 bases; nucleotides not matched to a gene: 10. The CDR3 is made up of 17 amino acids. Per germline, CDR1 SGHTA and CDR2 FQGNSA. CDR3 sequence (DNA): TGTGCCAGCAGCTCGCAGCTGCGGGGGAAGAGCACAGATACGCAGTATTTT. As protein: CASSSQLRGKSTDTQYF.

The rearrangement joins TRBV20-1 to TRBJ2-3; the match to TRBD2 covers 10 bases. Per the germline V gene, CDR1 is DFQATT and CDR2 is SNEGSKA (reference sequence). The CDR3 has 13 residues. V lost 2 bases to trimming and J lost 4 bases; unmatched junction nucleotides: 0. The CDR3 is CSARTSGADTQYF. The CDR3 nucleotides are TGCAGTGCTAGAACTAGCGGGGCAGATACGCAGTATTTT.

The chain is built from TRBV25-1 and TRBJ2-7; D might be TRBD2 (8 bases). The J call may not be correct, given that the DNA end is closer to TRBJ2-5. Per the germline V gene, CDR1 is MGHDK and CDR2 is SYGVNS. The CDR3 has 13 amino acids. The CDR3 spells CASKGAGGETQYF. The CDR3 DNA is TGTGCCAGCAAGGGGGCGGGAGGAGAGACCCAGTACTTC.

The chain links TRBV6-6 to TRBJ1-4; D remains unclear. Germline-derived CDR1 and CDR2 are MNHNY and SVGAGI (reference sequence). V dropped 5 bases and J dropped 7 bases, with 11 bases sitting between them. This CDR3 spans 13 amino acids. The CDR3 coding sequence is TGTGCCAGCAGTGACTGGGGAGCTGAAAAACTGTTTTTT. Translated: CASSDWGAEKLFF.

This rearrangement joins TRBV12-3 or TRBV12-4 to TRBJ2-2; 9 positions agree with TRBD1. The CDR3 is 15 residues long. Trimming removed 6 bases from V and 6 bases from J; junction bases left unmatched: 8. CDR3 residues: CASSPTGTGSGELFF. CDR3 DNA: TGTGCCAGCAGCCCAACCGGGACAGGGTCCGGGGAGCTGTTTTTT.

V is TRBV20-1 and J is TRBJ1-2, with D tentatively TRBD1 (6 bases). Looked up from germline, CDR1 is DFQATT and CDR2 is SNEGSKA (reference sequence). The CDR3 runs to 12 residues. V shed 6 bases and J shed 2 bases, with 10 bases lying between them. CDR3 residues: CSAPTGNYGYTF. CDR3 coding DNA: TGCAGTGCCCCAACAGGGAACTATGGCTACACCTTC.

The rearrangement links TRBV2 to TRBJ2-1, with 9 bases aligning to TRBD2. V shed 6 bases and J 8 bases; nucleotides not matched to a gene: 5. In germline, CDR1 is SNHLY, CDR2 FYNNEI. This CDR3 is built from 13 residues. The CDR3 region has the DNA TGTGCCAGCAGGAGTAGCGGGAGAGATGAGCAGTTCTTC. Translated, it gives CASRSSGRDEQFF.

This clonotype was counted a few times. The chain joins TRBV20-1 to TRBJ2-1; TRBD2 agrees at 8 bases. The CDR3 consists of 13 residues. Germline V CDR1 and CDR2: DFQATT, SNEGSKA (reference sequence). V trimming: 3 bases; J trimming: 6 bases; junction bases outside the gene matches: 4. The CDR3: CSASGRATNEQFF. Written as DNA, the CDR3 is TGCAGTGCTAGCGGGAGGGCCACCAATGAGCAGTTCTTC.

The V and J genes are TRBV2 and TRBJ1-2; D not certain. Germline lookup yields CDR1 SNHLY and CDR2 FYNNEI. V was clipped by 4 bases and J by 0 bases, with 9 bases between them. CDR3 length: 14 amino acids. The DNA of the CDR3 is TGTGCCAGCAGTGCTTCGGATACTAACTATGGCTACACCTTC. Its translation: CASSASDTNYGYTF.

The V gene is TRBV20-1, the J gene TRBJ2-3, with a weak D call TRBD2 (6 bases). V lost 1 base, J lost 1 base, and 18 bases lay in between. Germline V gene data show CDR1 as DFQATT and CDR2 as SNEGSKA (reference sequence). The CDR3 loop spans 17 amino acids. The CDR3 sequence: CSARGAGHVTGTDTQYF. Written as DNA, the CDR3 is TGCAGTGCTAGAGGGGCGGGGCACGTAACCGGCACAGATACGCAGTATTTT.

In regard to this clonotype: Its ends do not fully match the called genes, so a read error is possible. The J gene is TRBJ1-1, the V gene TRBV4-2; D gene ambiguous. Germline CDR1 is LGHNA and CDR2 is YNFKEQ. The CDR3 is 13 residues long. This chain's CDR3 is CVSGRNWATEAFF. DNA of the CDR3: TGTGTCAGCGGCCGAAATTGGGCCACTGAAGCTTTCTTT.